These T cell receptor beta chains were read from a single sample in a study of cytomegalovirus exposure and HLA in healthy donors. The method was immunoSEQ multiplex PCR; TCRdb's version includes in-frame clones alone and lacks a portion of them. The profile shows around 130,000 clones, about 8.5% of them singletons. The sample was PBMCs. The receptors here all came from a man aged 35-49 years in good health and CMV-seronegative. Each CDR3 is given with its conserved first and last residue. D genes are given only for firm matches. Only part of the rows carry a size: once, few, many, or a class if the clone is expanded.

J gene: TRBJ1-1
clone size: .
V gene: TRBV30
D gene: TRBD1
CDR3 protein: CAWSSTGQGAEAFF
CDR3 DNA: TGTGCCTGGAGTAGTACTGGACAGGGTGCTGAAGCTTTCTTT

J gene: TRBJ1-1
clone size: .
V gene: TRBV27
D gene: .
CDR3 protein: CARSLSGYTEAFF
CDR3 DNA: TGTGCCAGAAGCCTGTCAGGGTACACTGAAGCTTTCTTT

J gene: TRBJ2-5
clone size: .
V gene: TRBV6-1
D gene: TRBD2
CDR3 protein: CATPGSGGWETQYF
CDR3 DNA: TGTGCCACCCCGGGGAGCGGGGGGTGGGAGACCCAGTACTTC

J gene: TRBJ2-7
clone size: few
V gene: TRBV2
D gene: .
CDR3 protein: CASSDGPEENYEQYF
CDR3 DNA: TGTGCCAGCAGTGATGGGCCCGAAGAGAACTACGAGCAGTACTTC

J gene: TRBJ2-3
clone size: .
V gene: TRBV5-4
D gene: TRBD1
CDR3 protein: CASSLPGTGGDDTQYF
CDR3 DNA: TGTGCCAGCAGCTTGCCCGGGACAGGGGGTGATGATACGCAGTATTTT

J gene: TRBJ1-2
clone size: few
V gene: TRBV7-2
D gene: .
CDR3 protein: CASSLEAGYGYTF
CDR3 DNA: TGTGCCAGCAGCTTAGAGGCAGGCTATGGCTACACCTTC

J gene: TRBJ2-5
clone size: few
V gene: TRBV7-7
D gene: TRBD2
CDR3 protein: CASTAGGIETQYF
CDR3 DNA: TGTGCCAGCACCGCGGGGGGGATAGAGACCCAGTACTTC

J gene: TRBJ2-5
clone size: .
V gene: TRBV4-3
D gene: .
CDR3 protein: CASSQDRQETQYF
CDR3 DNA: TGCGCCAGCAGCCAAGACAGGCAAGAGACCCAGTACTTC

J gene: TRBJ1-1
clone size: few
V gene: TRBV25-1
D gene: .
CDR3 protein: CASSPRNLNTEAFF
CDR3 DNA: TGTGCCAGCAGTCCCAGGAACCTGAACACTGAAGCTTTCTTT

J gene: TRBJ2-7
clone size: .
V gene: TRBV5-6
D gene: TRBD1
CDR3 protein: CASSFQTGFYEQYF
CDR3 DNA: TGTGCCAGCAGCTTCCAGACAGGGTTTTACGAGCAGTACTTC

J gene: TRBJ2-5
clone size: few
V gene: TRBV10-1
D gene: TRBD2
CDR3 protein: CASSVGLAGAQETQYF
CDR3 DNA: TGCGCCAGCAGCGTGGGACTAGCGGGGGCCCAAGAGACCCAGTACTTC

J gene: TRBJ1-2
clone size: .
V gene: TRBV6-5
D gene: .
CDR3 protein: CASSFYSNYCYTF
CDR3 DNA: TGTGCCAGCAGCTTTTACTCTAACTATTGCTACACCTTC

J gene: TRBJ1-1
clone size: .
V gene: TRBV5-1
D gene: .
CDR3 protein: CASSLGFSSMNTEAFF
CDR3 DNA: TGCGCCAGCAGCTTGGGCTTTAGCTCCATGAACACTGAAGCTTTCTTT

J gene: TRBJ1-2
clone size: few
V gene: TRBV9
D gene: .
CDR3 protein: CASSAGSLNYGYTF
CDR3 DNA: TGTGCCAGCAGTGCAGGGTCCCTTAACTATGGCTACACCTTC

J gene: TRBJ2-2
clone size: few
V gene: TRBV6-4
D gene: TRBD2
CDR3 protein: CASRSGENTGELFF
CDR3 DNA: TGTGCCAGCAGAAGCGGGGAAAACACCGGGGAGCTGTTTTTT

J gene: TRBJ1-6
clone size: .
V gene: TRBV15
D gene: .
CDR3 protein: CATSKARESPLHF
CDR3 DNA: TGTGCCACCAGCAAAGCCCGGGAGTCACCCCTCCACTTT

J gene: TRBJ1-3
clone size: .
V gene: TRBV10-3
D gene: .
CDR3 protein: CAIPGDTGNTIYF
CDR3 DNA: TGTGCCATCCCCGGGGACACTGGAAACACCATATATTTT

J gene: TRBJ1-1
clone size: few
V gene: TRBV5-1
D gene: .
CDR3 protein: CASSQTVLNTEAFF
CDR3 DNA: TGCGCCAGCAGCCAGACAGTTCTGAACACTGAAGCTTTCTTT

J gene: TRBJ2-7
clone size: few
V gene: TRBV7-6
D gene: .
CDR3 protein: CASSLSGASSYEQYF
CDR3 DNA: TGTGCCAGCAGCTTGTCAGGGGCAAGCTCCTACGAGCAGTACTTC

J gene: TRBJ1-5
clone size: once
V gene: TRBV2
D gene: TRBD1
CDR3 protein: CASRQGSNQPQHF
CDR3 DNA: TGTGCCAGCAGACAGGGGAGCAATCAGCCCCAGCATTTT

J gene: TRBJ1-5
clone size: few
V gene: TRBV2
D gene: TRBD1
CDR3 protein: CASSAVGTADQPQHF
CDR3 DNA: TGTGCCAGCAGCGCGGTGGGGACAGCAGATCAGCCCCAGCATTTT

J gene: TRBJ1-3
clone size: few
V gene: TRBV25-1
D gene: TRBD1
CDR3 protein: CASSELRQGHGNTIYF
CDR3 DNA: TGTGCCAGCAGTGAATTAAGACAGGGTCACGGAAACACCATATATTTT

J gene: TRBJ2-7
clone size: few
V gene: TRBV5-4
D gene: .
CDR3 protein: CASSLVGQGGEQYF
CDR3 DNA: TGTGCCAGCAGCTTGGTGGGCCAGGGAGGAGAGCAGTACTTC

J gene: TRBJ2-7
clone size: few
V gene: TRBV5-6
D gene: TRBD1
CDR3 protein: CASSVRGYEQYF
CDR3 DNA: TGTGCCAGCAGCGTCAGGGGGTACGAGCAGTACTTC

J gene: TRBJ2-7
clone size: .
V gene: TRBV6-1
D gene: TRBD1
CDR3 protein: CASSEAGTGRYEQYF
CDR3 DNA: TGTGCCAGCAGTGAAGCAGGGACAGGGAGGTACGAGCAGTACTTC

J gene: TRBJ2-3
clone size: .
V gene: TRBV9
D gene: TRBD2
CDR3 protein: CASSGGLAGPDTQYF
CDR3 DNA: TGTGCCAGCAGCGGGGGACTAGCGGGCCCAGATACGCAGTATTTT

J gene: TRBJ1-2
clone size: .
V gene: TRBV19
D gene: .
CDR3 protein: CASNGGSNYGYTF
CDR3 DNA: TGTGCCAGTAACGGGGGGTCTAACTATGGCTACACCTTC

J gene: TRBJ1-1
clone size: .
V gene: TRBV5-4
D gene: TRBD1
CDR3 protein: CASSWYRGFMNTEAFF
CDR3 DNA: TGTGCCAGCAGCTGGTACAGGGGGTTCATGAACACTGAAGCTTTCTTT

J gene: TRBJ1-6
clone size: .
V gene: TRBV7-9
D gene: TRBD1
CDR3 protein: CASSLRQGENSPLHF
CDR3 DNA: TGTGCCAGCAGCCTAAGACAGGGAGAAAATTCACCCCTCCACTTT

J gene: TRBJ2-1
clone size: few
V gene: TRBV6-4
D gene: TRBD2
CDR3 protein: CASSEAGGYNEQFF
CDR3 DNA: TGTGCCAGCAGTGAAGCGGGGGGGTACAATGAGCAGTTCTTC

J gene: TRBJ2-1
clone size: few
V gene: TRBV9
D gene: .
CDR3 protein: CASSLTMGEQFF
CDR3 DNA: TGTGCCAGCAGCCTAACTATGGGTGAGCAGTTCTTC

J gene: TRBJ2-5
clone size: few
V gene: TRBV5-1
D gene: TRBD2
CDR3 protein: CASRLAGGQETQYF
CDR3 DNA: TGCGCCAGCAGACTAGCGGGGGGGCAAGAGACCCAGTACTTC

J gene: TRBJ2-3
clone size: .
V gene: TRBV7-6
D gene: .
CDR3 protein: CASSLVGGLADTQYF
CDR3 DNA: TGTGCCAGCAGCTTAGTTGGCGGGTTGGCGGATACGCAGTATTTT

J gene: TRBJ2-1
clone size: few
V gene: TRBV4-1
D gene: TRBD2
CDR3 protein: CASSQAPSGTEQFF
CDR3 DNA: TGCGCCAGCAGCCAAGCCCCTAGCGGGACTGAGCAGTTCTTC

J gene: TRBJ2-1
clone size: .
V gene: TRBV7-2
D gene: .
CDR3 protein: CASSLSSDIYNEQFF
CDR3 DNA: TGTGCCAGCAGCTTATCGTCGGACATATACAATGAGCAGTTCTTC

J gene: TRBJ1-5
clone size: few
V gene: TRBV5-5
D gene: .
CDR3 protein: CASSLLGPSYSNQPQHF
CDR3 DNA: TGTGCCAGCAGCTTGCTTGGGCCCTCTTATAGCAATCAGCCCCAGCATTTT